The text below deals with one TCR beta chain. The CDR3 covers 16 residues. Germline V lookup: CDR1 MNHEY, CDR2 SMNVEV (reference sequence). With V trimmed by 4 bases and J by 5 bases, 10 bases remained unmatched. The data are from a study of shared clonotypes between healthy human individuals. Profiled with immunoSEQ multiplex PCR; TCRdb holds only in-frame clones, not every one. The table lists about 1.5 million clones, under 99% of them singletons, with 0.4% to 0.45% in the top ten. This sequence originates from a young man in good health. Specimen: naive CD4+ T cells sorted from blood. Subset noted: CD45RA+ positively selected. The chain combines TRBV27 with TRBJ2-3; 9 nucleotides agree with TRBD2. This CDR3 is CASSWFAGGYKDTQYF. The CDR3 bases are TGTGCCAGCAGTTGGTTCGCGGGAGGGTACAAAGATACGCAGTATTTT.